This TCR beta chain was recorded in a study of T-cell memory formation after mild COVID-19. Study-wide context: TCR clusters were mostly confined to one donor each. Findings and caveats of the study: CD8+ contracting clones occupied EMRA, while CD4+ ones occupied mainly CM and EM.

Many counts were recorded for this clonotype. As yet, its antigen is unknown. 5'RACE with constant-segment primers yielded barcoded, UMI-tagged TCR alpha and TCR beta cDNA libraries. TCRdb re-called the 5' RACE reads through MiXCR, storing one row per CDR3 protein. The sample shows some 43,000 distinct CDR3 sequences, over 5% of them seen only once. Germline trimming cut 6 bases from V and 0 bases from J; bases unmatched to any gene: 6. This CDR3 contains 16 residues. Germline V gives CDR1 SNHLY, CDR2 FYNNEI. The clonotype was recovered from an adult who had mild COVID-19 (a few samples of this study predate the infection). Cell type and time point are not known. The V call is TRBV2, the J call TRBJ2-3, with TRBD2 matching 10 bases. The sample was PBMCs or a T cell subset sorted from them (not recorded which). CDR3 in amino acids: CASRPKRGGSTDTQYF. CDR3 DNA sequence: TGTGCCAGCAGACCAAAGCGGGGGGGAAGCACAGATACGCAGTATTTT.